Listed here are 32 T cell receptor beta chains from one sample, sequenced in a study of shared clonotypes between healthy human individuals. Here immunoSEQ multiplex PCR was the method, and the copy in TCRdb shows in-frame clones only, minus some. The repertoire holds about 2 million clones, about 94% seen once, with around 1.1% in the top ten. Cells designated naive CD8 were CD45RO-negative and were positively selected for CCR7, with terminally differentiated effector memory CD45RA+ cells excluded. The sequenced sample consisted of naive CD8+ T cells sorted from blood. Every receptor here comes from a man younger than 35 in good health.

V and J are TRBV7-9 and TRBJ1-2; the D gene is possibly TRBD1 (6 bases). CDR1 is SEHNR, CDR2 FQNEAQ, per germline (reference sequence). The V gene lost 1 base and the J gene lost 2 bases, with 11 bases spanning the gap. The CDR3 length is 15 residues. The CDR3 protein is CASSLGPGANYGYTF. In DNA, the CDR3 is TGTGCCAGCAGCTTAGGACCAGGGGCAAACTATGGCTACACCTTC.

This clone was counted a single time. The gene calls are TRBV12-5 and TRBJ2-6, with TRBD1 matching over 8 bases. Trimming at V came to 1 base and at J to 0 bases, leaving 11 bases not matched to a gene. The CDR3 sequence is 20 residues long. From germline, CDR1 is LGHNT and CDR2 FRNRAP. CDR3 sequence: CASGLGQDRESPSGANVLTF. CDR3 coding DNA: TGTGCTAGTGGTTTGGGACAGGACAGGGAATCCCCCTCTGGGGCCAACGTCCTGACTTTC. Full variable domain (remainder filled in from reference TRBV12-5 and TRBJ2-6): DARVTQTPRHKVTEMGQEVTMRCQPILGHNTVFWYRQTMMQGLELLAYFRNRAPLDDSGMPKDRFSAEMPDATLATLKIQPSEPRDSAVYFCASGLGQDRESPSGANVLTFGAGSRLTVL.

The J gene is TRBJ2-3, the V gene TRBV2; D might be TRBD1 or TRBD2, each matching 5 bases. V dropped 7 bases and J dropped 0 bases, with 8 bases sitting between them. Germline V gene data show CDR1 as SNHLY and CDR2 as FYNNEI. The CDR3 runs to 13 residues. The CDR3 reads CASKRGSTDTQYF. CDR3 sequence (DNA): TGTGCCAGCAAGAGGGGAAGCACAGATACGCAGTATTTT.

This rearrangement joins TRBV27 to TRBJ1-1; possible D gene TRBD1, 6 bases. CDR3 size: 14 residues. CDR1 is MNHEY and CDR2 is SMNVEV in the germline V gene (reference sequence). Deletions cut 4 bases from V and 4 bases from J, with 13 bases between. CDR3 in amino acids: CASSSTGMVTEAFF. CDR3 nucleotides: TGTGCCAGCAGTTCTACAGGGATGGTCACTGAAGCTTTCTTT.

The V gene is TRBV7-9, the J gene TRBJ2-7; D assignment may be TRBD1 or TRBD2 (5 bases each). In germline, CDR1 is SEHNR, CDR2 FQNEAQ (reference sequence). This CDR3 region has 15 residues. With 4 bases removed from V and 3 bases from J, the gap between germline ends came to 16 bases. Written as DNA, the CDR3 is TGTGCCAGCAGCTCCGAGGGCAGGGCGAACTACGAGCAGTACTTC. Protein product: CASSSEGRANYEQYF.

V and J are TRBV5-6 and TRBJ2-7; 8 nucleotides line up with TRBD1. The CDR3 sequence is 15 residues long. The germline V gene has CDR1 SGHDT and CDR2 YYEEEE. Trimming removed 1 base from V and 4 bases from J; junction bases left unmatched: 7. CDR3 in DNA: TGTGCCAGCAGCTTGTCCCCCGGGACAGGTTACGAGCAGTACTTC. It codes for CASSLSPGTGYEQYF.

The chain employs TRBV5-6 and TRBJ2-1, with a weak D call TRBD1 (6 bases). This CDR3 has 15 residues. Germline V CDR1 and CDR2: SGHDT, YYEEEE. Trimming removed 5 bases at V and 2 bases at J, with 14 bases between. Here the CDR3 DNA reads TGTGCCAGCAGTTGGGCCGGGACAACCTACAATGAGCAGTTCTTC. Its protein product is CASSWAGTTYNEQFF.

This chain joins TRBV4-1 and TRBJ1-5; TRBD1 matches 9 bases. The CDR3 runs 16 residues. The V gene's germline CDR1 is MGHRA and CDR2 YSYEKL. J lost 4 bases, V lost 5 bases, and 9 bases had no gene match. The CDR3 loop is CASSARTGAQNQPQHF. In DNA, the CDR3 is TGCGCCAGCAGCGCCCGGACAGGGGCCCAAAATCAGCCCCAGCATTTT.

The chain is built from TRBV9 and TRBJ1-1; a possible D gene is TRBD1 (5 bases). This CDR3 is built from 14 residues. Trimming took off 5 bases at V and 1 base at J, with 12 bases between the two ends. Germline-derived CDR1 and CDR2 are SGDLS and YYNGEE. CDR3: CASSPYGGNTEAFF. DNA of the CDR3: TGTGCCAGCAGTCCATATGGGGGGAACACTGAAGCTTTCTTT.

The V call is TRBV5-8, the J call TRBJ2-7, with TRBD1 matching over 8 bases. CDR1 and CDR2 from the germline V gene are SGHTS and YDEGEE. The V and J ends lost 0 bases and 6 bases, in that order; junction bases with no gene match: 11. The CDR3 contains 16 residues. For the CDR3, the DNA is TGTGCCAGCAGCTTGGGGACAGGGTACACGATGGGCGAGCAGTACTTC. Encoded protein: CASSLGTGYTMGEQYF.

The chain joins TRBV9 to TRBJ2-2, with a possible D match to TRBD1 (5 bases). This CDR3 spans 13 amino acids. V dropped 3 bases and J dropped 4 bases, with 7 bases sitting between them. From germline, CDR1 is SGDLS and CDR2 YYNGEE. DNA for the CDR3: TGTGCCAGCAGCGCCAGGGTCACCGGGGAGCTGTTTTTT. Its protein product is CASSARVTGELFF.

The V gene is TRBV27, the J gene TRBJ2-5; D call uncertain. With 1 base removed from V and 2 bases from J, the gap between germline ends came to 11 bases. Germline V lookup: CDR1 MNHEY, CDR2 SMNVEV (reference sequence). This CDR3 region has 15 residues. CDR3 sequence (DNA): TGTGCCAGCAGTTTATTAGTGGGAAGTCAAGAGACCCAGTACTTC. It specifies CASSLLVGSQETQYF.

This chain uses TRBV13 with TRBJ1-2; 7 bases align to TRBD1. The V segment lost 6 bases and the J segment 6 bases; nucleotides outside the gene matches: 7. Germline values: CDR1 PRHDT, CDR2 FYEKMQ (reference sequence). This CDR3 comprises 13 residues. The CDR3 here is CASSLTGYDGYTF. The CDR3 coding sequence is TGTGCCAGCAGTTTGACAGGGTACGATGGCTACACCTTC.

This chain joins TRBV5-4 and TRBJ2-5, with a tentative D call TRBD2 (6 bases). This CDR3 is built from 15 residues. Germline loops: CDR1 SGHNT, CDR2 YYREEE (reference sequence). V was clipped by 4 bases and J by 1 base, with 14 bases between them. The CDR3: CASSPGWGGQETQYF. The CDR3 DNA reads as TGTGCCAGCAGCCCCGGGTGGGGAGGCCAAGAGACCCAGTACTTC.

This chain links TRBV27 with TRBJ1-5; the D is unclear. The CDR3 consists of 15 residues. Trimming left V 2 bases short and J 3 bases short, with 11 bases between. In germline, CDR1 is MNHEY, CDR2 SMNVEV (reference sequence). CDR3 protein: CASSLEGFDNQPQHF. The CDR3 DNA is TGTGCCAGCAGTTTAGAGGGTTTCGACAATCAGCCCCAGCATTTT.

The table lists this clone with a count of one. This chain joins TRBV29-1 and TRBJ1-2; D call uncertain. V was trimmed by 3 bases and J by 3 bases, leaving 11 bases between them. Germline V gives CDR1 SQVTM, CDR2 ANQGSEA. This CDR3 region has 13 residues. In nucleotides, the CDR3 is TGCAGCGTTGAGAGGAGGGCAGACTATGGCTACACCTTC. It encodes CSVERRADYGYTF.

J is TRBJ2-6 and V is TRBV4-2, with D hard to call. Trimming took 2 bases from V and 1 from J, leaving 9 bases between them. The germline CDR1 and CDR2 sequences are LGHNA and YNFKEQ. CDR3 size: 16 residues. CDR3 bases: TGTGCCAGCAGCCAATGGGGTGGGTCTGGGGCCAACGTCCTGACTTTC. Protein product: CASSQWGGSGANVLTF.

The rearrangement joins TRBV7-6 to TRBJ2-3, with TRBD2 as a possible D gene (6 bases). The CDR3 extends over 15 amino acids. CDR1 and CDR2 from the germline V gene are SGHVS and FNYEAQ. V shed 1 base and J shed 0 bases, with 8 bases lying between them. CDR3 sequence reads: CASSLDSGSTDTQYF. CDR3 sequence (DNA): TGTGCCAGCAGCTTAGATAGCGGAAGCACAGATACGCAGTATTTT.

The chain employs TRBV13 and TRBJ2-7, with 10 bases identical to TRBD2. Germline trimming cut 3 bases from V and 4 bases from J; bases unmatched to any gene: 6. The CDR3 is 15 residues long. The germline gives CDR1 PRHDT, CDR2 FYEKMQ (reference sequence). The CDR3 loop is CASSFGLAGVYEQYF. CDR3 in DNA: TGTGCCAGCAGCTTCGGGCTAGCGGGAGTTTACGAGCAGTACTTC. The whole variable domain, remainder taken from reference TRBV13 and TRBJ2-7, is AAGVIQSPRHLIKEKRETATLKCYPIPRHDTVYWYQQGPGQDPQFLISFYEKMQSDKGSIPDRFSAQQFSDYHSELNMSSLELGDSALYFCASSFGLAGVYEQYFGPGTRLTVT.

V usage is TRBV29-1 and J usage is TRBJ1-1; perhaps TRBD1 as D (5 bases). The ends were cut back, 0 bases at V and 1 base at J, with 15 bases in the middle. The germline CDR1 and CDR2 sequences are SQVTM and ANQGSEA. The length of the CDR3 is 16 residues. The CDR3 loop reads CSVEDPTETANTEAFF. For the CDR3, the DNA is TGCAGCGTTGAAGATCCAACAGAGACAGCGAACACTGAAGCTTTCTTT.

Notes on this clone: This CDR3 is also generated by other DNA sequences in the sample. The chain links TRBV6-1 to TRBJ1-3, with D possibly matching TRBD1 (6 bases). The CDR3 has 15 amino acids. In germline, CDR1 is MNHNS, CDR2 SASEGT. V lost 1 base to trimming and J lost 2 bases, with 9 bases between them. The CDR3 region has the DNA TGTGCCAGCAGTGAAGATAGGGGGGCTGGAAACACCATATATTTT. It specifies CASSEDRGAGNTIYF.

The chain uses TRBV7-6 and TRBJ2-3; D may correspond to TRBD1 or TRBD2 (5 bases each). The CDR3 runs 14 residues. V lost 5 bases, J lost 4 bases, and 13 bases lay in between. Germline assignment: CDR1 SGHVS and CDR2 FNYEAQ. The chain's CDR3 is CASSPWGSADTQYF. The DNA for the CDR3 is TGTGCCAGCAGCCCGTGGGGGAGTGCAGATACGCAGTATTTT.

Comment on this clone: This same CDR3 is encoded by further DNA sequences in the sample. The chain joins TRBV5-6 to TRBJ2-4; no clear D. Germline V CDR1 and CDR2: SGHDT, YYEEEE. The CDR3 is made up of 13 amino acids. The V end lost 0 bases, the J end lost 1 base, and 2 bases lay between the germline ends. The CDR3 nucleotides are TGTGCCAGCAGCTTGGGGGCCAAAAACATTCAGTACTTC. It yields the protein CASSLGAKNIQYF. The whole variable domain, remainder taken from reference TRBV5-6 and TRBJ2-4, is DAGVTQSPTHLIKTRGQQVTLRCSPKSGHDTVSWYQQALGQGPQFIFQYYEEEERQRGNFPDRFSGHQFPNYSSELNVNALLLGDSALYLCASSLGAKNIQYFGAGTRLSVL.

The chain is built from TRBV13 and TRBJ2-7, with 9 bases matching TRBD1. This CDR3 spans 17 amino acids. The ends lost 0 bases at V and 2 bases at J; junction bases unmatched: 8. Per germline, CDR1 PRHDT and CDR2 FYEKMQ (reference sequence). The CDR3 region is CASSLGGQGIDAYEQYF. CDR3 bases: TGTGCCAGCAGCTTAGGCGGACAGGGGATAGATGCCTACGAGCAGTACTTC.

Of note for this clone: One junction end does not reproduce the germline sequence, and a read error may be involved. This rearrangement joins TRBV29-1 to TRBJ2-5; 10 bases match TRBD2. CDR1 is SQVTM and CDR2 is ANQGSEA in the germline V gene. The CDR3 length is 12 residues. The CDR3 loop reads CSVEDREREGDF. DNA of the CDR3: TGCAGCGTTGAAGATCGAGAGCGGGAGGGCGACTTC.

Worth noting for this clone: Other nucleotide sequences in the sample specify the same CDR3. V is TRBV7-9 and J is TRBJ1-5; D is possibly TRBD1 (5 bases). The V and J ends lost 6 bases and 0 bases respectively, with 9 bases between them. The CDR3 length is 14 residues. The V gene's germline CDR1 is SEHNR and CDR2 FQNEAQ (reference sequence). The CDR3 reads CASSRDSSNQPQHF. The CDR3 DNA follows: TGTGCCAGCAGTCGCGACAGTAGCAATCAGCCCCAGCATTTT. The full variable domain, its missing parts supplied by reference TRBV7-9 and TRBJ1-5, is DTGVSQNPRHKITKRGQNVTFRCDPISEHNRLYWYRQTLGQGPEFLTYFQNEAQLEKSRLLSDRFSAERPKGSFSTLEIQRTEQGDSAMYLCASSRDSSNQPQHFGDGTRLSIL.

The chain employs TRBV30 and TRBJ1-2; D is possibly TRBD1 (5 bases). V was trimmed by 1 base and J by 8 bases, leaving 14 bases between them. Germline assignment: CDR1 GTSNPN and CDR2 SVGIG (reference sequence). This CDR3 has 13 amino acids. The CDR3 DNA sequence: TGTGCCTGGAGTGATAGGGGATACTGGGGCTACACCTTC. Protein sequence: CAWSDRGYWGYTF.

The chain joins TRBV5-6 to TRBJ1-4, with D possibly being TRBD1 (5 bases). Germline V gene data show CDR1 as SGHDT and CDR2 as YYEEEE. V was shortened by 4 bases and J by 1 base, with 5 bases between the two germline ends. The CDR3 is 13 residues long. CDR3 protein: CASSRGTNEKLFF. The DNA for the CDR3 is TGTGCCAGCAGCAGGGGAACTAATGAAAAACTGTTTTTT. The full variable domain, in which reference TRBV5-6 and TRBJ1-4 provide the parts outside the CDR3, is DAGVTQSPTHLIKTRGQQVTLRCSPKSGHDTVSWYQQALGQGPQFIFQYYEEEERQRGNFPDRFSGHQFPNYSSELNVNALLLGDSALYLCASSRGTNEKLFFGSGTQLSVL.

The gene calls are TRBV10-1 and TRBJ2-3; the D is unclear. V lost 2 bases to trimming and J lost 0 bases, with 12 bases between them. The CDR3 is 16 amino acids. The germline V gene has CDR1 WNHNN and CDR2 SYGVQD (reference sequence). The CDR3, as DNA: TGCGCCAGCAGTGAGGGCGGATCCTGGAGCACAGATACGCAGTATTTT. This translates into CASSEGGSWSTDTQYF.

This chain uses TRBV29-1 with TRBJ2-7; 11 nucleotides line up with TRBD1. CDR1 is SQVTM and CDR2 is ANQGSEA in the germline V gene. The CDR3 is 14 residues long. The J segment lost 5 bases and the V segment lost 3 bases, leaving 6 bases of the junction unmatched. The CDR3 nucleotides read TGCAGCGTTGAGGCGGACAGGGGGCGCGACGAGCAGTACTTC. Translating gives CSVEADRGRDEQYF.

Regarding this clone: The sample contains more than one DNA sequence encoding this CDR3. V gene TRBV5-1 combines with J gene TRBJ2-2; TRBD2 matches at 8 bases. V lost 2 bases, J lost 0 bases, and 3 bases stayed unmatched. CDR3 length: 16 amino acids. Looked up from germline, CDR1 is SGHRS and CDR2 is YFSETQ. Here the CDR3 DNA reads TGCGCCAGCAGCTTACTAGCGGATGCGAACACCGGGGAGCTGTTTTTT. Translated, it gives CASSLLADANTGELFF.

V is TRBV30 and J is TRBJ2-1, with D maybe TRBD1 (6 bases). This CDR3 comprises 14 residues. Looked up from germline, CDR1 is GTSNPN and CDR2 is SVGIG (reference sequence). V lost 2 bases, J lost 10 bases, and 18 bases lay in between. The CDR3 loop reads CAWSMGAPGLEQFF. CDR3 coding DNA: TGTGCCTGGAGTATGGGGGCTCCCGGGTTAGAGCAGTTCTTC.